These 5 T cell receptor beta chains came from one sample sequenced in a study of Tregs in tolerant kidney transplant recipients. TCRdb keeps only in-frame clones here, not all; method: immunoSEQ multiplex PCR. The data hold about 50,000 clones, with more than 70% observed a single time. Related graft donors supplied nonmyeloablative bone marrow transplants, and mixed chimerism was transient. Sequenced material: CD8+ T cells from blood (PBMCs), taken 12 months after the transplant. The source of these receptors is a human patient who received a combined kidney and bone marrow transplant. Among the T cells, some may be from the graft donor.

This chain uses TRBV6-6 with TRBJ1-5; tentative D call: TRBD1 (5 bases). The germline CDR1 and CDR2 sequences are MNHNY and SVGAGI (reference sequence). Trimming pared 4 bases from V and 5 bases from J, leaving 9 bases between. The CDR3 consists of 13 residues. The CDR3 sequence: CASSSDKYQPQHF. Written as DNA, the CDR3 is TGTGCCAGCAGTTCGGACAAGTATCAGCCCCAGCATTTT.

DNA of the CDR3: TGTGCCAGTAGTATCGCCCCAGGAATTAATGAAAAACTGTTTTTT. Its translation: CASSIAPGINEKLFF. The genes are TRBV19 and TRBJ1-4; the D is unclear. Trimming shortened V by 3 bases and J by 4 bases, and 12 bases separated the two germline ends. The length of the CDR3 is 15 residues. Germline V gives CDR1 LNHDA, CDR2 SQIVND (reference sequence).

This clone was counted between two and nine times. V and J are TRBV4-3 and TRBJ2-5; no reliable D call. Trimming took off 4 bases at V and 6 bases at J, with 6 bases between the two ends. CDR1 and CDR2 (germline): LGHNA, YSLEER. There are 11 residues in the CDR3. CDR3 in amino acids: CASSLEQTQYF. DNA for the CDR3: TGCGCCAGCAGCCTGGAGCAGACCCAGTACTTC.

The CDR3 reads CASSRQGRSSYEQYF. For the CDR3, the DNA is TGTGCCAGCAGTAGACAGGGCAGAAGCTCCTACGAGCAGTACTTC. The rearrangement uses TRBV13 and TRBJ2-7; TRBD1 agrees at 7 bases. Germline-derived CDR1 and CDR2 are PRHDT and FYEKMQ (reference sequence). CDR3 size: 15 residues. Unmatched junction bases numbered 8, after V lost 6 bases and J lost 0 bases.

Note on this clone: The conserved phenylalanine or tryptophan normally closing the CDR3 is absent here, so this likely arose from a read error. The limits of the CDR3 on the DNA are not certain, so only TCRdb's listed CDR3 is given. The J gene is TRBJ1-1, the V gene TRBV5-6; the table's D call of TRBD1 was not tested on the DNA. Germline loops: CDR1 SGHDT, CDR2 YYEEEE. The CDR3 totals 12 residues, both ends included. CDR3 residues: CASSLDRSLPIL.